The 31 T cell receptor beta chains below were found in one sample sequenced in a study of OX40 agonist ivuxolimab in advanced cancers. Clones were sequenced by immunoSEQ multiplex PCR, and TCRdb holds only the in-frame ones, with some missing. The table records 80,000 to 130,000 clones, 90% of them present only once. The source material was CD4+ or CD8+ T cells sorted from blood, sampled in a trial of the OX40 agonist ivuxolimab. The receptors derive from an adult with an advanced solid tumor such as melanoma, head and neck, liver or kidney cancer.

The genes are TRBV7-9 and TRBJ1-2; 8 bases fit TRBD1. The CDR3 length is 16 residues. Unmatched junction bases numbered 9, after V lost 0 bases and J lost 6 bases. CDR1 SEHNR and CDR2 FQNEAQ come from the germline V gene (reference sequence). Here the CDR3 DNA reads TGTGCCAGCAGCTTAGCCGGGACAGGAGATGTGAATGGCTACACCTTC. This sequence encodes CASSLAGTGDVNGYTF. The whole variable domain, filled in from reference TRBV7-9 and TRBJ1-2, reads DTGVSQNPRHKITKRGQNVTFRCDPISEHNRLYWYRQTLGQGPEFLTYFQNEAQLEKSRLLSDRFSAERPKGSFSTLEIQRTEQGDSAMYLCASSLAGTGDVNGYTFGSGTRLTVV.

This chain joins TRBV10-3 and TRBJ1-2; D unclear. Germline assignment: CDR1 ENHRY and CDR2 SYGVKD. V dropped 3 bases and J dropped 8 bases, with 19 bases sitting between them. This CDR3 has 15 residues. DNA for the CDR3: TGTGCCATCAGTGATGGGGTACGCGCCTTAGACGGCTACACCTTC. It encodes CAISDGVRALDGYTF.

This clone was observed a single time. The CDR3 here is CASSERDSQSGANVLTF. Here the CDR3 DNA reads TGTGCCAGCAGTGAACGGGACTCCCAGTCTGGGGCCAACGTCCTGACTTTC. This chain joins TRBV2 and TRBJ2-6, with a possible D match to TRBD2 (6 bases). V was clipped by 2 bases and J by 1 base, with 12 bases between them. Germline V gene lookup returns CDR1 SNHLY and CDR2 FYNNEI. This CDR3 has 17 residues.

V usage is TRBV28 and J usage is TRBJ2-2; D may match TRBD1 or TRBD2 (6 bases each). The V and J ends lost 7 bases and 4 bases respectively, with 16 bases between them. The germline CDR1 and CDR2 sequences are MDHEN and SYDVKM. This CDR3 comprises 15 residues. CDR3 in DNA: TGTGCCAGCACGTCGGGGGCGGTCGGCACCGGGGAGCTGTTTTTT. Encoded protein: CASTSGAVGTGELFF.

The chain recombines TRBV4-1 with TRBJ2-3; TRBD2 aligns across 11 bases. This CDR3 has 15 amino acids. Trimming removed 2 bases from V and 5 bases from J; junction bases left unmatched: 3. Germline V gives CDR1 MGHRA, CDR2 YSYEKL. CDR3 sequence (DNA): TGCGCCAGCAGCCAAATAGCGGGAGGGGGAGATACGCAGTATTTT. This gives the protein CASSQIAGGGDTQYF.

The chain is built from TRBV19 and TRBJ2-1; no firm D call. Looked up from germline, CDR1 is LNHDA and CDR2 is SQIVND (reference sequence). V was trimmed by 5 bases and J by 4 bases, leaving 12 bases between them. This CDR3 has 14 residues. The DNA for the CDR3 is TGTGCCAGTAGTCCCTATGAGTGGTACAATGAGCAGTTCTTC. This codes for CASSPYEWYNEQFF.

This rearrangement joins TRBV19 to TRBJ2-3; 7 nucleotides line up with TRBD2. The V gene end was trimmed by 1 base and the J gene end by 5 bases; junction bases not matched to a gene: 3. Germline V gene data show CDR1 as LNHDA and CDR2 as SQIVND (reference sequence). The CDR3 consists of 14 residues. For the CDR3, the DNA is TGTGCCAGTAGTATAGCGCGGGGGAGAGATACGCAGTATTTT. Its translation: CASSIARGRDTQYF.

This clone was found once. The CDR3 sequence is CASSSRRTGVGETQYF. The DNA for the CDR3 is TGTGCCAGCAGCTCGAGGCGGACAGGGGTGGGTGAGACCCAGTACTTC. The V gene is TRBV7-9, the J gene TRBJ2-5; 9 bases line up with TRBD1. The ends lost 4 bases at V and 5 bases at J; junction bases unmatched: 11. Germline V lookup: CDR1 SEHNR, CDR2 FQNEAQ (reference sequence). CDR3 length: 16 amino acids.

This clone was counted a single time. The J gene is TRBJ2-1, the V gene TRBV18; D is possibly TRBD2 (5 bases). The ends were cut back, 6 bases at V and 6 bases at J, with 18 bases in the middle. The CDR3 has 15 residues. CDR1 KGHSH and CDR2 LQKENI come from the germline V gene. CDR3 amino acids: CASSLASLGSNEQFF. For the CDR3, the DNA is TGTGCCAGCTCTCTGGCGTCGTTGGGGAGCAATGAGCAGTTCTTC.

V and J are TRBV6-1 and TRBJ2-6, with D tentatively TRBD1 (5 bases). CDR1 is MNHNS and CDR2 is SASEGT in the germline V gene. Trimming took off 6 bases at V and 1 base at J, with 7 bases between the two ends. The CDR3 contains 14 residues. In DNA form, the CDR3 reads TGTGCCAGCAGAGGGGCTTCTGGGGCCAACGTCCTGACTTTC. It translates to CASRGASGANVLTF.

The gene calls are TRBV7-3 and TRBJ2-5, with D possibly TRBD1 on 6 matching bases. The CDR3 runs 14 residues. From germline, CDR1 is SGHTA and CDR2 FQGTGA. The ends were cut back, 2 bases at V and 2 bases at J, with 9 bases in the middle. Written as DNA, the CDR3 is TGTGCCAGCAGCTTATCAGGGACACAAGAGACCCAGTACTTC. This gives the protein CASSLSGTQETQYF. Using reference TRBV7-3 and TRBJ2-5 for the parts outside the CDR3, the full variable domain is GAGVSQTPSNKVTEKGKYVELRCDPISGHTALYWYRQSLGQGPEFLIYFQGTGAADDSGLPNDRFFAVRPEGSVSTLKIQRTERGDSAVYLCASSLSGTQETQYFGPGTRLLVL.

This chain joins TRBV4-2 and TRBJ2-3; D gene ambiguous. Per the germline V gene, CDR1 is LGHNA and CDR2 is YNFKEQ. The CDR3 totals 11 residues. The V and J ends lost 8 bases and 1 base respectively, with 4 bases between them. The CDR3 region is CASCGTDTQYF. DNA of the CDR3: TGTGCCAGCTGTGGCACAGATACGCAGTATTTT.

The rearrangement joins TRBV30 to TRBJ1-3; D possibly corresponds to TRBD1 (5 bases). Germline lookup yields CDR1 GTSNPN and CDR2 SVGIG (reference sequence). V lost 4 bases to trimming and J lost 0 bases, with 19 bases between them. The CDR3 spans 17 residues. CDR3 residues: CAWTIGGASFSGNTIYF. The CDR3 nucleotides read TGTGCCTGGACCATCGGCGGGGCCTCGTTCTCTGGAAACACCATATATTTT.

The chain links TRBV5-8 to TRBJ2-7, with TRBD1 identical over 8 bases. The length of the CDR3 is 14 residues. CDR1 is SGHTS, CDR2 YDEGEE, per germline. V lost 5 bases, J lost 4 bases, and 8 bases stayed unmatched. CDR3 in amino acids: CASRPTGGGYEQYF. The CDR3 DNA reads TGTGCCAGCAGGCCTACAGGGGGTGGGTACGAGCAGTACTTC.

The V and J genes are TRBV7-9 and TRBJ2-5; weak D call: TRBD1 (6 bases). Germline V gene sequence: CDR1 SEHNR, CDR2 FQNEAQ (reference sequence). This CDR3 is built from 14 residues. V was trimmed by 1 base and J by 5 bases, leaving 11 bases between them. As DNA, the CDR3 is TGTGCCAGCAGCTTAGAACAGGGTGGGGAGACCCAGTACTTC. This sequence encodes CASSLEQGGETQYF.

The V and J genes are TRBV28 and TRBJ1-1, with no clear D. This CDR3 contains 13 residues. With 6 bases removed from V and 0 bases from J, the gap between germline ends came to 8 bases. Looked up from germline, CDR1 is MDHEN and CDR2 is SYDVKM. The CDR3 DNA reads as TGTGCCAGCAGAGAGCAAATGAACACTGAAGCTTTCTTT. It yields the protein CASREQMNTEAFF.

CDR3 protein: CASSFGETQYF. DNA of the CDR3: TGTGCCAGCAGCTTCGGGGAGACCCAGTACTTC. The rearrangement uses TRBV7-6 and TRBJ2-5; D is undetermined. V was cut by 3 bases and J by 5 bases, with 4 bases left in between. This CDR3 comprises 11 residues. Germline lookup yields CDR1 SGHVS and CDR2 FNYEAQ. Full variable domain (outside the CDR3, taken from reference TRBV7-6 and TRBJ2-5): GAGVSQSPRYKVTKRGQDVALRCDPISGHVSLYWYRQALGQGPEFLTYFNYEAQQDKSGLPNDRFSAERPEGSISTLTIQRTEQRDSAMYRCASSFGETQYFGPGTRLLVL.

The chain is built from TRBV9 and TRBJ2-5; 16 bases align to TRBD2. Per the germline V gene, CDR1 is SGDLS and CDR2 is YYNGEE. CDR3 size: 16 residues. The V and J ends lost 2 bases and 4 bases, in that order; junction bases with no gene match: 2. The CDR3 nucleotides read TGTGCCAGCAGCGTGGGACTAGCGGGGGGGCCAGAGACCCAGTACTTC. This gives the protein CASSVGLAGGPETQYF.

The rearrangement uses TRBV4-1 and TRBJ2-1, with D possibly TRBD2 on 5 matching bases. The germline gives CDR1 MGHRA, CDR2 YSYEKL. Trimming stripped 1 base from V and 6 bases from J, with 13 bases between. The CDR3 spans 15 residues. As DNA, the CDR3 is TGCGCCAGCAGCCAAGGTCCGGGATCTACCAATGAGCAGTTCTTC. This sequence encodes CASSQGPGSTNEQFF.

This clone was detected once. The CDR3 is CASSLVGGSYEQYF. CDR3 DNA sequence: TGCGCCAGCAGCTTGGTGGGAGGTTCGTACGAGCAGTACTTC. The V gene is TRBV5-1, the J gene TRBJ2-7; D is possibly TRBD2 (6 bases). The CDR3 consists of 14 residues. Germline V CDR1 and CDR2: SGHRS, YFSETQ. The V end was cut by 0 bases, the J end by 4 bases, with 11 bases between.

The chain carries TRBV5-1 and TRBJ2-3; D perhaps matches TRBD2 (5 bases). V lost 1 base, J lost 7 bases, and 16 bases lay in between. Germline V CDR1 and CDR2: SGHRS, YFSETQ. CDR3 length: 15 residues. The DNA for the CDR3 is TGCGCCAGCAGCTTGAATAACTTGTCGGGATATACGCAGTATTTT. Encoded protein: CASSLNNLSGYTQYF.

The genes are TRBV5-5 and TRBJ1-5; D uncertain. The CDR3 is 17 residues long. V lost 0 bases and J lost 0, with 13 bases in between. CDR1 SGHKS and CDR2 YYEKEE come from the germline V gene (reference sequence). This CDR3 is CASSLGSGPYSNQPQHF. The CDR3 DNA sequence: TGTGCCAGCAGCTTGGGTTCAGGCCCCTATAGCAATCAGCCCCAGCATTTT.

This clone has a single count. As DNA, the CDR3 is TGTGCCAGTAGCCTGGGACTAGCGGGCGTCTACGAGCAGTACTTC. It is translated as CASSLGLAGVYEQYF. V is TRBV19 and J is TRBJ2-7; 12 bases are a match to TRBD2. The CDR3 contains 15 residues. V was pared by 6 bases and J by 3 bases, with 6 bases of the junction left unmatched. CDR1 and CDR2 (germline): LNHDA, SQIVND (reference sequence).

In its sample, this clone was seen once. The CDR3 spells CASSLQAGEFYEQYF. The CDR3 DNA follows: TGTGCCAGCAGCTTACAAGCGGGAGAATTTTACGAGCAGTACTTC. This chain uses TRBV7-9 with TRBJ2-7, with 8 bases lining up with TRBD2. J was trimmed by 4 bases and V by 2 bases; bases with no gene match: 7. CDR3 length equals 15 residues. Looked up from germline, CDR1 is SEHNR and CDR2 is FQNEAQ (reference sequence).

Comment on this clone: Mismatch with germline at one junction end may stem from a read error. The chain combines TRBV6-1 with TRBJ2-1; possible D gene TRBD2, 6 bases. This CDR3 contains 13 residues. CDR1 is MNHNS, CDR2 SASEGT, per germline. For the CDR3, the DNA is TGTGCCAGCAGTGAAGGCACGTTGCGGGGCTTGATCTTC. Its translation is CASSEGTLRGLIF.

V usage is TRBV7-2 and J usage is TRBJ2-1; 7 bases fit TRBD1. Unmatched junction bases numbered 4, after V lost 3 bases and J lost 5 bases. CDR1 is SGHTA, CDR2 FQGNSA, per germline. This CDR3 spans 14 amino acids. CDR3 loop: CASSFSTGDNEQFF. The CDR3 nucleotides are TGTGCCAGCAGCTTCAGCACAGGGGACAATGAGCAGTTCTTC.

This rearrangement joins TRBV7-9 to TRBJ1-5; no reliable D call. Germline CDR1 reads SEHNR; CDR2 reads FQNEAQ (reference sequence). This CDR3 has 15 residues. The V and J ends lost 4 bases and 7 bases respectively, with 17 bases between them. The CDR3 DNA sequence: TGTGCCAGCAGCTCAGAGGGCCGAATAGGGCAGCCCCAGCATTTT. Translated: CASSSEGRIGQPQHF.

The chain is built from TRBV6-4 and TRBJ2-5; the D call may be TRBD1 or TRBD2 (5 bases each). Trimming took 6 bases from V and 4 from J, leaving 12 bases between them. Germline lookup yields CDR1 MRHNA and CDR2 SNTAGT. This CDR3 region has 13 residues. The CDR3 sequence: CASSRDVGETQYF. CDR3 DNA: TGTGCCAGCAGCCGGGACGTCGGAGAGACCCAGTACTTC.

V and J are TRBV9 and TRBJ1-4, with a tentative D call TRBD1 (6 bases). Trimming removed 4 bases from V and 5 bases from J, with 15 bases in between. CDR3 length equals 15 residues. Germline assignment: CDR1 SGDLS and CDR2 YYNGEE. This chain's CDR3 is CASSTQGRRNEKLFF. The DNA of the CDR3 is TGTGCCAGCAGCACACAGGGTCGGCGGAATGAAAAACTGTTTTTT.

V and J are TRBV19 and TRBJ2-1, with D tentatively TRBD1 or TRBD2 (5 bases each). The ends were cut back, 3 bases at V and 10 bases at J, with 19 bases in the middle. Germline lookup yields CDR1 LNHDA and CDR2 SQIVND (reference sequence). CDR3 length equals 15 residues. The CDR3 coding sequence is TGTGCCAGTAGTATGGTACAGGACTGGCTGAGCGAGCAGTTCTTC. Translated: CASSMVQDWLSEQFF. Full variable domain (outside the CDR3, taken from reference TRBV19 and TRBJ2-1): DGGITQSPKYLFRKEGQNVTLSCEQNLNHDAMYWYRQDPGQGLRLIYYSQIVNDFQKGDIAEGYSVSREKKESFPLTVTSAQKNPTAFYLCASSMVQDWLSEQFFGPGTRLTVL.

The chain joins TRBV7-2 to TRBJ1-2, with a tentative D call TRBD1 (6 bases). Germline V gives CDR1 SGHTA, CDR2 FQGNSA. V lost 3 bases and J lost 4, with 18 bases in between. The CDR3 extends over 16 amino acids. This CDR3 is CASSLGPGGGVYGYTF. The CDR3 region has the DNA TGTGCCAGCAGCTTGGGCCCCGGGGGCGGGGTCTATGGCTACACCTTC. The entire variable domain, with the rest obtained from reference TRBV7-2 and TRBJ1-2, is as follows: GAGVSQSPSNKVTEKGKDVELRCDPISGHTALYWYRQSLGQGLEFLIYFQGNSAPDKSGLPSDRFSAERTGGSVSTLTIQRTQQEDSAVYLCASSLGPGGGVYGYTFGSGTRLTVV.